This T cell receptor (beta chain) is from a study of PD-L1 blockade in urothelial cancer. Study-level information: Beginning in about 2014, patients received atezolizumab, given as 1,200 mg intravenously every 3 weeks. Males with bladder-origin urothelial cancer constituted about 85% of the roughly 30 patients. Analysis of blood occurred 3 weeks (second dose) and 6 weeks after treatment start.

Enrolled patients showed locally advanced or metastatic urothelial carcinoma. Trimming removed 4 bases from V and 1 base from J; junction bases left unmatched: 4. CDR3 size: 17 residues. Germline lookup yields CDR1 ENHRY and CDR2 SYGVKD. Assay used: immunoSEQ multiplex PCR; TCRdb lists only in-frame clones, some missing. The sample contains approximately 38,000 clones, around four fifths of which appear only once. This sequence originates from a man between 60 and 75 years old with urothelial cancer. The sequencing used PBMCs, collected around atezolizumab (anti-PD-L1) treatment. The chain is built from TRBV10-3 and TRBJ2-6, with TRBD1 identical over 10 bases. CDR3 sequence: CAISGGDRGSGANVLTF. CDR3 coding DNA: TGTGCCATCAGTGGAGGGGACAGGGGATCTGGGGCCAACGTCCTGACTTTC.